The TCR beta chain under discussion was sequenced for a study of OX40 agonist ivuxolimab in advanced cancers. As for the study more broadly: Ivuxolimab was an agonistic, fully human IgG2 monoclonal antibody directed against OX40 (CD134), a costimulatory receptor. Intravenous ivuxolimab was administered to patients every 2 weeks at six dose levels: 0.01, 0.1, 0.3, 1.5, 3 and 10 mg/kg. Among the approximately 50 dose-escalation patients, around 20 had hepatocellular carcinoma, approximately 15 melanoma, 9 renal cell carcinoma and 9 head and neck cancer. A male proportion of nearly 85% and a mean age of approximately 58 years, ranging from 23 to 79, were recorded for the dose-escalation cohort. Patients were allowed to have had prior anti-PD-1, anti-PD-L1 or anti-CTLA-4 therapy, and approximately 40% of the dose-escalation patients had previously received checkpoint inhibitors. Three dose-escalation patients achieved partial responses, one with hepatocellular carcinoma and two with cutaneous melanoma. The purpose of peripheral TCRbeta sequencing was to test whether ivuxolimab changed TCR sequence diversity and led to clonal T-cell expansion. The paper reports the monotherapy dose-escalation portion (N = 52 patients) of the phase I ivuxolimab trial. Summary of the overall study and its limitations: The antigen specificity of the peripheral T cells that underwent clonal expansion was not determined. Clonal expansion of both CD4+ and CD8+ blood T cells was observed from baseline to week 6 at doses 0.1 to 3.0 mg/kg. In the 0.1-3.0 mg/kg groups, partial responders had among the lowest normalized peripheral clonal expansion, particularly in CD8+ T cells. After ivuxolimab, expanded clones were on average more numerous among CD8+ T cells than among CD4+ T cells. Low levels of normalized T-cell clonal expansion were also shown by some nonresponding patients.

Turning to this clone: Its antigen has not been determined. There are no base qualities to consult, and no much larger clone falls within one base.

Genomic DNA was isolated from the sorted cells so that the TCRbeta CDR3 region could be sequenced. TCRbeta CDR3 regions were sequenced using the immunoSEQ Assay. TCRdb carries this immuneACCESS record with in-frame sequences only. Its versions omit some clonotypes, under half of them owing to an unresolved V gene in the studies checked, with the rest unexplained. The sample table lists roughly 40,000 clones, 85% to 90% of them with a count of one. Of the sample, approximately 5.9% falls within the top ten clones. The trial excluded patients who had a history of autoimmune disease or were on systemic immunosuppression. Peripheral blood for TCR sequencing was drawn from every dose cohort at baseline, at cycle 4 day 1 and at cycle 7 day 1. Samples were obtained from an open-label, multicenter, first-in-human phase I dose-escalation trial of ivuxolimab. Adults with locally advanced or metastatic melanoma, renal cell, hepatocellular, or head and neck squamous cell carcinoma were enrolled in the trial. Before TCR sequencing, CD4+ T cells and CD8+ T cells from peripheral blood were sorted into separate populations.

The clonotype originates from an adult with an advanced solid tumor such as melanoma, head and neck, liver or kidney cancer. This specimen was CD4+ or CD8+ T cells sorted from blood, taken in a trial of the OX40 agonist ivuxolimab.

Here the CDR3 is given as CAVTQGTELGYTF. Here is the DNA: TGTGCCGTCACCCAGGGGACCGAATTAGGCTACACCTTC. The chain couples TRBV6-5 to TRBJ1-2; a tentative D call is TRBD1 (6 bases match). Reading the germline V gene gives CDR1 MNHEY and CDR2 SVGAGI. V gives up 11 bases and J gives up 8 bases, and the segment between their germline ends measures 21 bases. There are 13 amino acids in the CDR3, from cysteine to phenylalanine inclusive. Solely the CDR3 DNA is kept, with 39 bases framed from the first base.